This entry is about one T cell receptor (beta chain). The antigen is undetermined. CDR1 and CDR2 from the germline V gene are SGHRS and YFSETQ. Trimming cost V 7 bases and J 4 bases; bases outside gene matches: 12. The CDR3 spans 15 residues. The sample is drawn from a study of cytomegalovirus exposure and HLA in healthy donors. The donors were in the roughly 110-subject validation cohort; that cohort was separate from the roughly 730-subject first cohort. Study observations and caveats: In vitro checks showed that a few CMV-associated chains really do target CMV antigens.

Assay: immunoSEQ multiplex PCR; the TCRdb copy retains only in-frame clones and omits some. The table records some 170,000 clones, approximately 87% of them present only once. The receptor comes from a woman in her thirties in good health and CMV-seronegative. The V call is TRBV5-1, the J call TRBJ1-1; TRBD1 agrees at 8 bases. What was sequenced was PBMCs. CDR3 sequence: CASSRGTGGVTEAFF. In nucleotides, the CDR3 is TGCGCCAGCTCCAGGGGTACAGGGGGAGTCACTGAAGCTTTCTTT.